This T cell receptor (beta chain) was sequenced in a study of cytotoxic CD8 clonotypes in ibrutinib-treated CLL. Produced via immunoSEQ multiplex PCR; TCRdb's table is partial and in-frame only. The table shows 250,000 to 350,000 clones, with roughly four fifths occurring only once. A note on this clone: As yet, its antigen is unknown.

J lost 6 bases, V lost 6 bases, and 7 bases had no gene match. Looked up from germline, CDR1 is SGHRS and CDR2 is YFSETQ. CDR3 length equals 14 residues. Findings of the study overall: Higher clonality was seen at ibrutinib response and a return toward baseline at progression. Clonality was higher at baseline than in age-matched healthy donors and tracked circulating CD8+ T-cell counts. With treatment, public clonotypes, which were uncommon, either contracted or remained stable.

This chain joins TRBV5-1 and TRBJ2-3, with 10 nucleotides matching TRBD2. This sequence was found in a human donor with chronic lymphocytic leukemia. The starting material was PBMCs, obtained at disease progression, from a patient treated with ibrutinib. The CDR3 region is CASKLAGPHDTQYF. The CDR3 DNA follows: TGCGCCAGCAAACTAGCGGGACCCCATGATACGCAGTATTTT.